This TCR beta chain originates from a study of identical twins. Notes on the study in general: Potential partial confounding of zero-insertion analyses by invariant MAIT and iNKT cells was noted.

Addition of a universal primer site occurred through template switching, and cDNA carried unique molecular identifiers. TCRdb re-derived calls from the 5' RACE reads in MiXCR, one entry per CDR3 protein. This table has roughly 570,000 distinct CDR3 sequences, 7.5% to 10% appearing once. Points on this clonotype: Its cognate antigen is unknown.

With V trimmed by 8 bases and J by 0 bases, 9 bases remained unmatched. This CDR3 comprises 16 residues. The germline gives CDR1 LGHNA, CDR2 YSLEER. Another study also made use of these data, one on yellow fever vaccine responses in identical twins.

Sequenced: PBMCs. The TCR was taken from a woman in her late teens or twenties in good health. J is TRBJ2-2 and V is TRBV4-3; 7 bases align to TRBD1. Here the CDR3 reads CASSKRQGTNTGELFF. CDR3 nucleotide sequence: TGCGCCAGCTCTAAACGACAGGGAACGAACACCGGGGAGCTGTTTTTT.